The 17 T cell receptor beta chains given below trace back to one sample, sequenced in a study of T cells in Graves' hyperthyroidism and ophthalmopathy. RNA transcripts gave rise to amplified TCR beta CDR3 regions. In the first-round RT-PCR of the TCR CDR3, the HTBI primer set was used. In TCRdb, the multiplex PCR reads were re-called with MiXCR into one record per CDR3 protein. The sample lists over 350,000 distinct CDR3 sequences; approximately 15% were seen once. Material: blood. These TCRs come from a young man with Graves' ophthalmopathy.

This clonotype came up many times. This chain connects TRBV20-1 to TRBJ2-7; 10 bases align to TRBD1. Per germline, CDR1 DFQATT and CDR2 SNEGSKA (reference sequence). The length of the CDR3 is 14 residues. V lost 3 bases to trimming and J lost 2 bases; unmatched junction nucleotides: 4. CDR3 in amino acids: CSARTGGATYEQYF. CDR3 bases: TGCAGTGCTAGGACAGGGGGCGCAACCTACGAGCAGTACTTC.

The table lists this clonotype with many counts. The rearrangement joins TRBV13 to TRBJ2-5; D might be TRBD1 (6 bases). CDR1 PRHDT and CDR2 FYEKMQ come from the germline V gene (reference sequence). V was trimmed by 4 bases and J by 3 bases, leaving 9 bases between them. The CDR3 length is 13 residues. The CDR3 nucleotides read TGTGCCAGCAGCTCGGGACACAAAGAGACCCAGTACTTC. It yields the protein CASSSGHKETQYF.

The CDR3 is CASSQQGELDEAFF. CDR3 coding DNA: TGTGCCAGCAGCCAGCAGGGCGAGTTGGATGAAGCTTTCTTT. J is TRBJ1-1 and V is TRBV4-2; a weak D match, TRBD1 (5 bases). Trimming removed 3 bases from V and 7 bases from J, with 15 bases in between. The CDR3 is made up of 14 amino acids. Germline V gene sequence: CDR1 LGHNA, CDR2 YNFKEQ.

This clonotype was found many times. The rearrangement uses TRBV30 and TRBJ2-5; maybe TRBD1 (6 bases). The germline V and J ends were trimmed by 2 bases and 7 bases, with 11 bases remaining between them. The length of the CDR3 is 12 residues. Germline V gives CDR1 GTSNPN, CDR2 SVGIG (reference sequence). CDR3 sequence reads: CAWSWEGGTQYF. CDR3 nucleotides: TGTGCCTGGAGTTGGGAAGGGGGGACCCAGTACTTC. The full variable domain, its missing parts supplied by reference TRBV30 and TRBJ2-5, is SQTIHQWPATLVQPVGSPLSLECTVEGTSNPNLYWYRQAAGRGLQLLFYSVGIGQISSEVPQNLSASRPQDRQFILSSKKLLLSDSGFYLCAWSWEGGTQYFGPGTRLLVL.

The CDR3 bases are TGTGCCAGCAGTGAGGATCCGGGACAGGGTTATGGCTACACCTTC. Translation: CASSEDPGQGYGYTF. The chain combines TRBV6-1 with TRBJ1-2; the match to TRBD1 covers 9 bases. Looked up from germline, CDR1 is MNHNS and CDR2 is SASEGT. The CDR3 totals 15 residues. V gave up 3 bases and J gave up 5 bases; unmatched junction bases: 7.

The CDR3 sequence: CASSWDRGHGYTF. The CDR3 DNA is TGTGCCAGCAGTTGGGACAGGGGGCATGGCTACACCTTC. The chain links TRBV25-1 to TRBJ1-2; 12 bases fit TRBD1. The germline V gene encodes CDR1 MGHDK and CDR2 SYGVNS. The length of the CDR3 is 13 residues. The junction had 1 base not matched to a gene; V was cut back by 5 bases and J by 6 bases.

This clonotype was observed at least ten times. V gene TRBV5-1 combines with J gene TRBJ2-3; 12 bases are shared with TRBD2. Trimming removed 0 bases from V and 5 bases from J; junction bases left unmatched: 7. The CDR3 extends over 17 amino acids. Germline V gene lookup returns CDR1 SGHRS and CDR2 YFSETQ. The CDR3 nucleotides are TGCGCCAGCAGCTTGGGTCCTAGCGGGGGGGTCGGAGATACGCAGTATTTT. Amino acids: CASSLGPSGGVGDTQYF.

This clonotype was counted at least ten times. The genes are TRBV4-1 and TRBJ2-3; no clear D gene. The CDR3 covers 14 residues. Germline V CDR1 and CDR2: MGHRA, YSYEKL. Trimming removed 1 base at V and 6 bases at J, with 11 bases between. CDR3: CASSQVKVQDTQYF. In nucleotides, the CDR3 is TGCGCCAGCAGCCAAGTCAAAGTTCAGGATACGCAGTATTTT.

In its sample, this clonotype was seen many times. The gene calls are TRBV28 and TRBJ2-3; no reliable D call. This CDR3 region has 14 residues. The V end lost 6 bases, the J end lost 2 bases, and 12 bases lay between the germline ends. Germline-derived CDR1 and CDR2 are MDHEN and SYDVKM. CDR3 coding DNA: TGTGCCAGCAGCTCCCAAAGTATCACAGATACGCAGTATTTT. This sequence encodes CASSSQSITDTQYF. Together with reference TRBV28 and TRBJ2-3, the CDR3 gives the full variable domain: DVKVTQSSRYLVKRTGEKVFLECVQDMDHENMFWYRQDPGLGLRLIYFSYDVKMKEKGDIPEGYSVSREKKERFSLILESASTNQTSMYLCASSSQSITDTQYFGPGTRLTVL.

This sequence joins TRBV9 and TRBJ2-3, with 9 bases fitting TRBD2. This CDR3 is 16 amino acids long. Germline V gives CDR1 SGDLS, CDR2 YYNGEE. The ends lost 3 bases at V and 0 bases at J; junction bases unmatched: 5. As DNA, the CDR3 is TGTGCCAGCAGCGGGGGGCGGGAGGGCAGCACAGATACGCAGTATTTT. It specifies CASSGGREGSTDTQYF.

This clonotype was observed a few times. CDR3 loop: CASTRRGGGGESNQPQHF. Written as DNA, the CDR3 is TGTGCCAGTACCCGGCGGGGTGGTGGGGGTGAGAGCAATCAGCCCCAGCATTTT. The chain employs TRBV19 and TRBJ1-5; the D gene is possibly TRBD1 (5 bases). The CDR3 is made up of 18 amino acids. The germline V and J ends were trimmed by 7 bases and 1 base, with 23 bases remaining between them. Germline CDR1 is LNHDA and CDR2 is SQIVND (reference sequence).

This clonotype was observed many times. The gene calls are TRBV3-1 and TRBJ1-6, with 7 bases matching TRBD1. The germline V gene encodes CDR1 LGHDT and CDR2 YNNKEL (reference sequence). Germline trimming cut 4 bases from V and 9 bases from J; bases unmatched to any gene: 6. The CDR3 is made up of 14 amino acids. The CDR3 protein is CASSPDRAVSPLHF. For the CDR3, the DNA is TGTGCCAGCAGCCCTGACAGGGCCGTTTCACCCCTCCACTTT.

This clonotype was detected a few times. The V and J genes are TRBV3-1 and TRBJ2-2; D gene ambiguous. This CDR3 has 14 amino acids. The V gene lost 6 bases and the J gene lost 5 bases, with 13 bases spanning the gap. Germline V CDR1 and CDR2: LGHDT, YNNKEL (reference sequence). The CDR3: CASRPGSPTGELFF. Written as DNA, the CDR3 is TGTGCCAGCAGACCCGGGTCCCCAACCGGGGAGCTGTTTTTT.

The rearrangement links TRBV12-3 or TRBV12-4 to TRBJ1-5; D unresolved. V gave up 3 bases and J gave up 3 bases, with 6 bases separating them. This CDR3 region has 13 residues. The CDR3 reads CASSLNPNQPQHF. In DNA, the CDR3 is TGTGCCAGCAGTTTGAACCCCAATCAGCCCCAGCATTTT.

This chain uses TRBV5-6 with TRBJ2-7; D is unclear. Deletions cut 2 bases from V and 6 bases from J, with 12 bases between. This CDR3 contains 13 residues. Looked up from germline, CDR1 is SGHDT and CDR2 is YYEEEE. CDR3 sequence: CASSLSWWGEQYF. In DNA form, the CDR3 reads TGTGCCAGCAGCTTAAGTTGGTGGGGCGAGCAGTACTTC.

This clonotype was detected many times. V gene TRBV6-1 combines with J gene TRBJ2-1; unclear D gene. The V gene lost 8 bases and the J gene lost 2 bases, with 10 bases spanning the gap. The CDR3 is 13 residues long. The germline V gene encodes CDR1 MNHNS and CDR2 SASEGT. For the CDR3, the DNA is TGTGCCAGCCACCCAGGTCCCTACAATGAGCAGTTCTTC. As protein: CASHPGPYNEQFF.

This clonotype was detected many times. This chain links TRBV6-1 with TRBJ1-4, with no clear D. CDR1 and CDR2 from the germline V gene are MNHNS and SASEGT. The CDR3 is made up of 15 amino acids. V gave up 1 base and J gave up 8 bases, with 14 bases separating them. CDR3 nucleotides: TGTGCCAGCAGTGAAGTCGCCGTGTCGGGCGAAAAACTGTTTTTT. Translated, it gives CASSEVAVSGEKLFF.